One and the same sample provided the 6 T cell receptor beta chains below, sequenced in a study of a mutant IDH1 vaccine in newly diagnosed glioma. Their antigens are not known. Time point specified: week 35, safety follow-up. Vaccination comprised doses that each held 300 ug of mutant IDH1 20-mer peptide, plus topical imiquimod. Clones were read by immunoSEQ multiplex PCR, and TCRdb kept only the in-frame ones, dropping some. The sample consists of 69,000 or so clones, around nine tenths of them appearing once. The specimen was PBMCs, collected from a glioma patient whose treatment included an IDH1 peptide vaccine. The source is a man aged 25 to 40 with glioma.

This chain connects TRBV29-1 to TRBJ2-5; 13 bases match TRBD2. Germline CDR1 reads SQVTM; CDR2 reads ANQGSEA. The CDR3 is made up of 14 amino acids. After removal of 7 bases from V and 6 bases from J, the junction contained 8 bases not matched to a gene. The CDR3 DNA follows: TGCAGCGCCGCGGGGACTAGCGGGGCACAGACCCAGTACTTC. Amino acids: CSAAGTSGAQTQYF.

CDR3 sequence reads: CSAGQDLSTEAFF. CDR3 nucleotides: TGCAGCGCGGGACAGGATTTGAGCACTGAAGCTTTCTTT. This chain connects TRBV29-1 to TRBJ1-1; 8 bases agree with TRBD1. The trim removed 7 bases at V and 4 bases at J, leaving 8 bases unmatched. Germline CDR1 is SQVTM and CDR2 is ANQGSEA. This CDR3 spans 13 amino acids.

J is TRBJ1-1 and V is TRBV7-9; TRBD1 matches 7 bases. This CDR3 contains 15 residues. Germline CDR1 SEHNR, CDR2 FQNEAQ (reference sequence). The ends lost 5 bases at V and 2 bases at J; junction bases unmatched: 8. DNA of the CDR3: TGTGCCAGCAGCAACGAAGGGACAGTAAACACTGAAGCTTTCTTT. Its protein is CASSNEGTVNTEAFF.

This chain links TRBV5-1 with TRBJ1-1, with D possibly TRBD1 on 5 matching bases. The length of the CDR3 is 14 residues. V lost 0 bases and J 7 bases, leaving 13 bases between the germline ends. Germline V gene lookup returns CDR1 SGHRS and CDR2 YFSETQ. The CDR3 is CASSLGWQQGEAFF. The CDR3, as DNA: TGCGCCAGCAGCTTGGGATGGCAGCAGGGTGAAGCTTTCTTT. Looking up the rest from reference TRBV5-1 and TRBJ1-1 gives the full variable domain: KAGVTQTPRYLIKTRGQQVTLSCSPISGHRSVSWYQQTPGQGLQFLFEYFSETQRNKGNFPGRFSGRQFSNSRSEMNVSTLELGDSALYLCASSLGWQQGEAFFGQGTRLTVV.

The chain uses TRBV14 and TRBJ2-7, with a tentative D call TRBD2 (5 bases). This CDR3 is built from 14 residues. V was trimmed by 3 bases and J by 2 bases, leaving 11 bases between them. Germline CDR1 SGHDN, CDR2 FVKESK. The CDR3 sequence is CASSHSREAYEQYF. CDR3 DNA: TGTGCCAGCAGCCACTCGAGGGAAGCCTACGAGCAGTACTTC.

CDR3 DNA sequence: TGTGCCAGCAGCTTAGGGAGTGAGCAGTTCTTC. As protein: CASSLGSEQFF. J is TRBJ2-1 and V is TRBV11-2; D unclear. This CDR3 has 11 residues. V lost 1 base and J lost 9, with 4 bases in between. Germline V gene sequence: CDR1 SGHAT, CDR2 FQNNGV.